This T cell receptor beta chain was sequenced during a study of response to subunit inactivated influenza vaccine. General study points: There was a suggestion from the authors that each seasonal influenza vaccination recruits few new T cells.

Germline V gene sequence: CDR1 PRHDT, CDR2 FYEKMQ (reference sequence). The CDR3 consists of 13 residues. With 0 bases removed from V and 2 bases from J, the gap between germline ends came to 3 bases. There are many counts of this clonotype. Its antigen is unidentified. TCRdb passed the RT-PCR reads through MiXCR, listing each CDR3 protein once. Seen here are fewer than 600,000 distinct CDR3 sequences, approximately 7.7% observed once, and the top ten hold around 12%. Material: PBMCs from blood, obtained around 25 months after vaccination. This receptor was obtained from a man between 50 and 70 years old who received an inactivated influenza vaccine. The chain uses TRBV13 and TRBJ2-3; D remains ambiguous. The CDR3 loop is CASSLGATDTQYF. For the CDR3, the DNA is TGTGCCAGCAGCTTAGGCGCCACAGATACGCAGTATTTT.